This entry lists 18 T cell receptor beta chains sequenced from one sample in a study of sequential checkpoint blockade in melanoma. Treatment in this sample: randomized to nivolumab then ipilimumab (arm A) or the reverse (arm B). Libraries were prepared by immunoSEQ multiplex PCR; TCRdb keeps only in-frame clonotypes and omits some of them. This table has about 11,000 clones, 55% to 70% appearing once. The sample was CD8+ T cells sorted from blood (inferred from file names), taken from a patient given nivolumab and ipilimumab in sequence. These receptor sequences come from a human donor with melanoma.

This clone was seen a few times. The genes are TRBV27 and TRBJ1-1, with a tentative D call TRBD1 (5 bases). V shed 6 bases and J shed 1 base, with 9 bases lying between them. Germline V lookup: CDR1 MNHEY, CDR2 SMNVEV (reference sequence). CDR3 length equals 13 residues. CDR3 nucleotides: TGTGCCAGCAGCGAGACAGAGAACACTGAAGCTTTCTTT. Translated: CASSETENTEAFF.

The rearrangement links TRBV27 to TRBJ2-2, with D perhaps matching TRBD1 (5 bases). The CDR3 covers 15 residues. Germline CDR1 reads MNHEY; CDR2 reads SMNVEV (reference sequence). V was pared by 6 bases and J by 3 bases, with 14 bases between. As DNA, the CDR3 is TGTGCCAGCAGCAAACAGGCCGGCTACACCGGGGAGCTGTTTTTT. Protein sequence: CASSKQAGYTGELFF.

J is TRBJ2-7 and V is TRBV25-1, with D unresolved. CDR1 and CDR2 (germline): MGHDK, SYGVNS. The CDR3 loop spans 14 amino acids. V dropped 5 bases and J dropped 7 bases, with 18 bases sitting between them. CDR3 in amino acids: CASSLGSSPKEQYF. The CDR3 region has the DNA TGTGCCAGCAGTTTGGGCTCTTCCCCTAAGGAGCAGTACTTC.

The genes are TRBV28 and TRBJ2-3; TRBD2 agrees at 13 bases. The germline V gene encodes CDR1 MDHEN and CDR2 SYDVKM. J lost 3 bases, V lost 3 bases, and 6 bases had no gene match. The CDR3 consists of 17 residues. CDR3 residues: CASSFPGTSGITDTQYF. For the CDR3, the DNA is TGTGCCAGCAGTTTCCCCGGGACTAGCGGGATAACAGATACGCAGTATTTT.

The chain uses TRBV7-2 and TRBJ1-3, with no clear D. Germline V gene lookup returns CDR1 SGHTA and CDR2 FQGNSA. V lost 5 bases and J 8 bases, leaving 13 bases between the germline ends. The CDR3 has 13 residues. The CDR3 loop is CASSGRLADTIYF. Here the CDR3 DNA reads TGTGCCAGCAGCGGAAGGCTTGCGGACACCATATATTTT.

The genes are TRBV9 and TRBJ2-7; D remains unclear. The CDR3 totals 13 residues. CDR1 and CDR2 from the germline V gene are SGDLS and YYNGEE. Trimming took off 3 bases at V and 6 bases at J, with 13 bases between the two ends. The CDR3 region is CASSAAVPSEQYF. In nucleotides, the CDR3 is TGTGCCAGCAGCGCCGCGGTACCTAGCGAGCAGTACTTC. Complete variable domain (other parts from reference TRBV9 and TRBJ2-7): DSGVTQTPKHLITATGQRVTLRCSPRSGDLSVYWYQQSLDQGLQFLIQYYNGEERAKGNILERFSAQQFPDLHSELNLSSLELGDSALYFCASSAAVPSEQYFGPGTRLTVT.

The genes are TRBV11-2 and TRBJ1-3; D might be TRBD1 (6 bases). In germline, CDR1 is SGHAT, CDR2 FQNNGV. V was shortened by 4 bases and J by 4 bases, with 20 bases between the two germline ends. The CDR3 extends over 17 amino acids. Here the CDR3 reads CASSSSTDSTGGNTIYF. The DNA of the CDR3 is TGTGCCAGCAGCTCTTCAACGGACAGCACCGGGGGAAACACCATATATTTT. Full variable domain (missing parts from reference TRBV11-2 and TRBJ1-3): EAGVAQSPRYKIIEKRQSVAFWCNPISGHATLYWYQQILGQGPKLLIQFQNNGVVDDSQLPKDRFSAERLKGVDSTLKIQPAKLEDSAVYLCASSSSTDSTGGNTIYFGEGSWLTVV.

This rearrangement joins TRBV19 to TRBJ2-7; perhaps TRBD1 as D (6 bases). The CDR3 totals 14 residues. Trimming pared 5 bases from V and 2 bases from J, leaving 13 bases between. Germline values: CDR1 LNHDA, CDR2 SQIVND (reference sequence). Here the CDR3 reads CASSSSRGAYEQYF. In DNA, the CDR3 is TGTGCCAGTAGTTCCTCCAGGGGAGCCTACGAGCAGTACTTC.

The J gene is TRBJ2-2, the V gene TRBV5-4, with 8 bases fitting TRBD2. The V gene's germline CDR1 is SGHNT and CDR2 YYREEE (reference sequence). The CDR3 extends over 16 amino acids. V lost 0 bases and J lost 4; bases outside the gene matches: 5. CDR3 sequence: CASSLVGTSGTGELFF. The DNA of the CDR3 is TGTGCCAGCAGCTTGGTGGGGACTAGTGGCACCGGGGAGCTGTTTTTT.

This chain connects TRBV4-2 to TRBJ2-1, with TRBD2 matching 8 bases. V lost 1 base to trimming and J lost 10 bases; unmatched junction nucleotides: 6. Germline V gene lookup returns CDR1 LGHNA and CDR2 YNFKEQ. The CDR3 length is 14 residues. The CDR3 region has the DNA TGTGCCAGCAGCCAAGCGGGAGGGGCTTCCGAGCAGTTCTTC. Its translation: CASSQAGGASEQFF.

The chain carries TRBV4-3 and TRBJ1-3; D gene unclear. This CDR3 has 15 residues. V lost 0 bases and J 0 bases, leaving 6 bases between the germline ends. Per germline, CDR1 LGHNA and CDR2 YSLEER. CDR3 DNA: TGCGCCAGCAGCCAAGATGGGAGCTCTGGAAACACCATATATTTT. The encoded protein is CASSQDGSSGNTIYF.

The chain combines TRBV27 with TRBJ2-1; 9 positions match TRBD1. Germline loops: CDR1 MNHEY, CDR2 SMNVEV (reference sequence). J lost 8 bases, V lost 2 bases, and 7 bases had no gene match. The CDR3 totals 15 residues. The CDR3 region is CASSLATGGSHEQFF. The CDR3 region has the DNA TGTGCCAGCAGTTTAGCGACAGGGGGAAGCCATGAGCAGTTCTTC.

In this sample, this clone is medium-sized (0.01 to 0.1%). The chain employs TRBV10-1 and TRBJ2-1; 9 nucleotides align to TRBD2. The CDR3 loop spans 16 amino acids. After removal of 3 bases from V and 6 bases from J, the junction contained 9 bases not matched to a gene. CDR1 and CDR2 from the germline V gene are WNHNN and SYGVQD (reference sequence). CDR3 loop: CASSEEVSGRLNEQFF. The CDR3 nucleotides read TGCGCCAGCAGTGAAGAGGTGAGCGGGAGGCTCAATGAGCAGTTCTTC.

This clone was counted a few times. The chain employs TRBV18 and TRBJ2-2, with 9 bases that match TRBD2. The CDR3 has 16 residues. J gave up 3 bases and V 3 bases, and 5 bases lay outside the gene matches. Germline CDR1 reads KGHSH; CDR2 reads LQKENI. The CDR3 DNA is TGTGCCAGCTCACCCCTAGCGGGAAGGGACACCGGGGAGCTGTTTTTT. It translates to CASSPLAGRDTGELFF.

This clone was counted between two and nine times. The chain recombines TRBV28 with TRBJ1-1; 9 bases agree with TRBD1. The CDR3 has 14 amino acids. The germline V gene encodes CDR1 MDHEN and CDR2 SYDVKM. Losses at the gene ends were 2 bases for V and 5 bases for J; bases not matched to a gene: 3. The CDR3 spells CASSLGTGYTEAFF. CDR3 sequence (DNA): TGTGCCAGCAGTTTAGGGACAGGGTATACTGAAGCTTTCTTT.

The gene calls are TRBV6-5 and TRBJ1-1; D possibly corresponds to TRBD1 (6 bases). V lost 4 bases to trimming and J lost 1 base, with 16 bases between them. This CDR3 has 16 residues. Germline CDR1 is MNHEY and CDR2 is SVGAGI. The CDR3 region is CASSLKQGIRNTEAFF. The CDR3 nucleotides read TGTGCCAGCAGTTTGAAACAGGGCATTCGGAACACTGAAGCTTTCTTT.

The chain combines TRBV28 with TRBJ2-2; D perhaps matches TRBD1 (8 bases). The CDR3 is made up of 16 amino acids. Germline V lookup: CDR1 MDHEN, CDR2 SYDVKM. V lost 4 bases and J lost 5, with 17 bases in between. CDR3 nucleotide sequence: TGTGCCAGCAGTTACCGGACAGGGAGGGGAACCGGGGAGCTGTTTTTT. Its protein product is CASSYRTGRGTGELFF.

The gene calls are TRBV2 and TRBJ2-6, with a tentative D call TRBD2 (6 bases). The CDR3 runs to 20 residues. CDR1 and CDR2 (germline): SNHLY, FYNNEI. V lost 5 bases, J lost 0 bases, and 23 bases lay in between. The CDR3 sequence: CASSFWEVAPTNSGANVLTF. In nucleotides, the CDR3 is TGTGCCAGCAGTTTTTGGGAGGTAGCCCCCACCAACTCTGGGGCCAACGTCCTGACTTTC.